This TCR beta chain emerged from a study of blood T cell repertoires in COVID-19. Study in general: Sample material is recorded as cDNA or gDNA derived from T cells, B-cell-depleted T cells, or PBMCs.

The CDR3 has 18 amino acids. Germline V gene data show CDR1 as MNHEY and CDR2 as SMNVEV (reference sequence). Between the trimmed V and J ends, which lost 3 bases and 10 bases, there was a span of 28 bases. Clones were sequenced by immunoSEQ multiplex PCR, and TCRdb holds only the in-frame ones, with some missing. The sample includes tens of thousands of clones, about 85% of them seen just once. This clone was seen only once. This chain joins TRBV27 and TRBJ2-1, with D tentatively TRBD2 (6 bases). The sequencing input was peripheral blood. This sequence originates from a woman in her seventies with acute or convalescent COVID-19. Here the CDR3 DNA reads TGTGCCAGCAGTTTGACCGGCCGAGCCACCGGGGGTAAAACAGAGCAGTTCTTC. Residues: CASSLTGRATGGKTEQFF.